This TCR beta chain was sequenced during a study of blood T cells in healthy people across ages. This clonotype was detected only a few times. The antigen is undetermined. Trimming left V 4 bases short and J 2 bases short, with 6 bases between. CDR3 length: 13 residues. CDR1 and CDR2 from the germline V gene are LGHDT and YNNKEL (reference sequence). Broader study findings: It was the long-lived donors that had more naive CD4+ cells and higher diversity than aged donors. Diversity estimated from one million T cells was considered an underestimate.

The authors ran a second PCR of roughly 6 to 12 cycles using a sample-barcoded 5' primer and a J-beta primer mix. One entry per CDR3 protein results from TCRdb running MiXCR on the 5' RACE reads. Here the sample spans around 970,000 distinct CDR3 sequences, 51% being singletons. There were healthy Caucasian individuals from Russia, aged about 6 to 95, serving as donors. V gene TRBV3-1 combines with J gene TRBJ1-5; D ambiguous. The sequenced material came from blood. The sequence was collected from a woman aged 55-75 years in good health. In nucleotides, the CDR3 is TGTGCCAGCAGCCCCCTCGGCAATCAGCCCCAGCATTTT. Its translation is CASSPLGNQPQHF.